This TCR beta chain emerged from a study of T-cell memory formation after mild COVID-19. TCRdb itself ran the 5' RACE reads through MiXCR, one entry per CDR3 protein. The repertoire holds roughly 130,000 distinct CDR3 sequences, with about a sixth as singletons. The CDR3 length is 13 residues. From germline, CDR1 is DFQATT and CDR2 SNEGSKA (reference sequence). The germline V and J ends were trimmed by 3 bases and 4 bases, with 9 bases remaining between them. Study findings and constraints: Clones contracting day 15 to 85 were balanced CD4/CD8; later expanders leaned CD4+.

Regarding this clonotype: Its antigen is still unknown.

The receptor's source is an adult woman who had mild COVID-19 (a few samples of this study predate the infection). Cell type and time point are not known. This rearrangement joins TRBV20-1 to TRBJ1-4; D is perhaps TRBD1 (5 bases). Source material: PBMCs or a T cell subset sorted from them (not recorded which). CDR3 residues: CSARNRFNEKLFF. CDR3 DNA sequence: TGCAGTGCTAGGAACAGGTTTAATGAAAAACTGTTTTTT.